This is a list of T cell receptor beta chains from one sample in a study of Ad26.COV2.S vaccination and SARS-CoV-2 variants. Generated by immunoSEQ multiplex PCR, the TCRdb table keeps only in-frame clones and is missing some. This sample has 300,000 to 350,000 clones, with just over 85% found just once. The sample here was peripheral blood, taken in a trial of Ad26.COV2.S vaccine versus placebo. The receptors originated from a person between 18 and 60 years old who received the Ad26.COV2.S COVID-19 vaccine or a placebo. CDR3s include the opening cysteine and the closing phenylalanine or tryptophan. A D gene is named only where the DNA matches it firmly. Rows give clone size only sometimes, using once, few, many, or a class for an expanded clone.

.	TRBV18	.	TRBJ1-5	TGTGCCAGCTCACCGCGCACAACCCCCAGGGGCGATCAGCCCCAGCATTTT	CASSPRTTPRGDQPQHF
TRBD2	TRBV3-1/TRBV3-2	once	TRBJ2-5	TGTGCCAGCAGCTTTCTAGCGGGGGGAGGGGAGACCCAGTACTTC	CASSFLAGGGETQYF
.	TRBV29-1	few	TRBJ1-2	TGCAGCGTCCGAACGGAATTCTCCTACACCTTC	CSVRTEFSYTF
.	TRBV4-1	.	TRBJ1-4	TGCGCCAGCAGCGAGGGCTACGAAAAACTGTTTTTT	CASSEGYEKLFF
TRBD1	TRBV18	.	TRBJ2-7	TGTGCCAGCTCACCCCCCGCGACAGGGGCATACGAGCAGTACTTC	CASSPPATGAYEQYF
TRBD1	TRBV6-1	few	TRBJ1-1	TGTGCCAGCAGTGAAGGCCTGACAGGGGGCACTGAAGCTTTCTTT	CASSEGLTGGTEAFF
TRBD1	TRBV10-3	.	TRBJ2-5	TGTGCCATCAGCAATACAGGGGTCACGGTGGGTCTGCCCCAGTACTTC	CAISNTGVTVGLPQYF
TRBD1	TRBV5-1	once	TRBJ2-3	TGCGCCAGCAGTTTGGGACAGACTAGCACAGATACGCAGTATTTT	CASSLGQTSTDTQYF
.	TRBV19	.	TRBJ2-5	TGTGCCAGTAGTATCGGGCAGGGGAGCGGGACCCAGTACTTC	CASSIGQGSGTQYF
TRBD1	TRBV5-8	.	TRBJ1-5	TGTGCCAGCAGCTTGAGGGTGGCAGGGGGTAGCAATCAGCCCCAGCATTTT	CASSLRVAGGSNQPQHF
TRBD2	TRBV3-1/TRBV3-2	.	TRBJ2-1	TGTGCCAGCAGCCGACTAGCGGGGGTTACCTACAATGAGCAGTTCTTC	CASSRLAGVTYNEQFF
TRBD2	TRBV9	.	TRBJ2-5	TGTGCCAGCAGCCTTACTAGCGGGGGGCCCACTGGGGGAGAGACCCAGTACTTC	CASSLTSGGPTGGETQYF
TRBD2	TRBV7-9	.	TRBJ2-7	TGTGCCAGCAGCTTAGATCGGGGAGGGTGGTCCTCCTACGAGCAGTACTTC	CASSLDRGGWSSYEQYF
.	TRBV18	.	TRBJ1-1	TGTGCCAGCTCACCACGGTCCTCAGGGGCGGGAACTGAAGCTTTCTTT	CASSPRSSGAGTEAFF
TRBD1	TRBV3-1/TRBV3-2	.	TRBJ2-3	TGTGCCAGCAGCCCCTTACCGGGACAGGGGACGAGCACAGATACGCAGTATTTT	CASSPLPGQGTSTDTQYF
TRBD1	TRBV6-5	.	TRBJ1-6	TGTGCCAGCAGTTCCAGGGGGCCGTATAATTCACCCCTCCACTTT	CASSSRGPYNSPLHF
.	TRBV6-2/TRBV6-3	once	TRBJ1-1	TGTGCCAGCAGTTACTCGGAGGGGTTCGGCACTGAAGCTTTCTTT	CASSYSEGFGTEAFF
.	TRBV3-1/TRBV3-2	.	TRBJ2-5	TGTGCCAGCAGCAAATCCCTGAATGGTAGAGAGACCCAGTACTTC	CASSKSLNGRETQYF
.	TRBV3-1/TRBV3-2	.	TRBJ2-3	TGTGCCAGCAGCCAAGATACGGGTAGCACAGATACGCAGTATTTT	CASSQDTGSTDTQYF
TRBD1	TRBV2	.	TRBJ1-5	TGTGCCAGCAGTGATAGGGGACAGGCCGTGAGGACCGGTCAGCCCCAGCATTTT	CASSDRGQAVRTGQPQHF
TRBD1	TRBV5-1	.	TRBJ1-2	TGCGCCAGCAGCCCTGGACAGGGTCAAAACACCTTC	CASSPGQGQNTF
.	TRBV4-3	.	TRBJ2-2	TGCGCCAGCAGCCAAGATCGCCTAGGGTATGGGAACACCGGGGAGCTGTTTTTT	CASSQDRLGYGNTGELFF
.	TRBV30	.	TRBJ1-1	TGTGCCTGGAGTCCGGACACTGAGAACACTGAAGCTTTCTTT	CAWSPDTENTEAFF
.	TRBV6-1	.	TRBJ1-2	TGTGCCAGCAGTGAACAGGGCTTCGGCTATGGCTACACCTTC	CASSEQGFGYGYTF
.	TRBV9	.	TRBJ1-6	TGTGCCAGCAGCGTAGAAGGGGCGAATTCACCCCTCCACTTT	CASSVEGANSPLHF
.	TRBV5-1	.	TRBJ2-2	TGCGCCACCTCACGGACGGAGAACACCGGGGAGCTGTTTTTT	CATSRTENTGELFF
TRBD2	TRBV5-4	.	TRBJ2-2	TGTGCCAGCAGCTTGCGGGAGGGGAACACCGGGGAGCTGTTTTTT	CASSLREGNTGELFF
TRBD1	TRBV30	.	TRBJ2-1	TGTGCCTTTTTGGAGGGGACAGGGGTCACCAATGAGCAGTTCTTC	CAFLEGTGVTNEQFF
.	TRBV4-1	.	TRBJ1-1	TGCGCCAGCAGCCAAGAAGCCCGTTTTAACACTGAAGCTTTCTTT	CASSQEARFNTEAFF
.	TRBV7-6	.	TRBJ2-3	TGTGCCAGCAGCTTGGGCACAGATACGCAGTATTTT	CASSLGTDTQYF
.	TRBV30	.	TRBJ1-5	TGTGCCTGGAAAGACGGGACACACAATCAGCCCCAGCATTTT	CAWKDGTHNQPQHF
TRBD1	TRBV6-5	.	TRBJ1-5	TGTGCCAGCCGAGGACAGGTGGGAAATCAGCCCCAGCATTTT	CASRGQVGNQPQHF
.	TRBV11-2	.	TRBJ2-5	TGTGCCAGCAGCTTAGGTCTGGAGACCCAGTACTTC	CASSLGLETQYF
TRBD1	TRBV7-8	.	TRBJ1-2	TGTGCCAGCCAGGGGGCTTACTATGGCTACACCTTC	CASQGAYYGYTF
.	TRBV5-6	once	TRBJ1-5	TGTGCCAGCAGCGGACCCCCGTCGGGGGGAGTCAATCAGCCCCAGCATTTT	CASSGPPSGGVNQPQHF
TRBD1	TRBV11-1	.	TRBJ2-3	TGTGCCAGCAGCCGGACAGGGGGCACAGATACGCAGTATTTT	CASSRTGGTDTQYF
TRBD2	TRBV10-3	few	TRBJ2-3	TGTGCCATCAGTGAGTTGAAGCGGGGGGGCACAGATACGCAGTATTTT	CAISELKRGGTDTQYF
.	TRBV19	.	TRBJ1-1	TGTGCCAGTGGGGGGATGGACACTGAAGCTTTCTTT	CASGGMDTEAFF
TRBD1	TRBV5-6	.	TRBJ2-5	TGTGCCAGCAGCAGACAGGGAGAGACCCAGTACTTC	CASSRQGETQYF
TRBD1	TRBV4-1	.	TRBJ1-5	TGCGCCAGCAGCCCTCGGCCGGGACAGGAGTCTGGTGGCAATCAGCCCCAGCATTTT	CASSPRPGQESGGNQPQHF
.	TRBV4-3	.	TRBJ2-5	TGCGCCAGCAGCCAAGATGTGGGACGCCAAGAGACCCAGTACTTC	CASSQDVGRQETQYF